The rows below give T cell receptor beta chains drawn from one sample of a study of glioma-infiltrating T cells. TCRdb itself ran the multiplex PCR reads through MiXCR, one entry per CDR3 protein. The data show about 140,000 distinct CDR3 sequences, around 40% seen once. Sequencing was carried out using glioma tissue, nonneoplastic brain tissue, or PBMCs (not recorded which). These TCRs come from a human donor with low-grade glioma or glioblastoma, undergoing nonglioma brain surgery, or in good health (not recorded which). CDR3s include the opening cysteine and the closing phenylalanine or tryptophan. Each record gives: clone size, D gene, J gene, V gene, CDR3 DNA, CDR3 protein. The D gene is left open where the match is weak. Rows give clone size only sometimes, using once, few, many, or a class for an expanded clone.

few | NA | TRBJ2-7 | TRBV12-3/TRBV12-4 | TGTGCCAGCAGTTTAGCGCAGGGGTTCTACGAGCAGTACTTC | CASSLAQGFYEQYF
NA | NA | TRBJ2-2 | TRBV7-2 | TGTGCCAGCAGCTTAGCTTCGAGAAGGAATGAGCTGTTTTTT | CASSLASRRNELFF
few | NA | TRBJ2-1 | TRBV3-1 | TGTGCCAGCAGCCAAGTAACCCAGCGGAGCTCCTACAATGAGCAGTTCTTC | CASSQVTQRSSYNEQFF
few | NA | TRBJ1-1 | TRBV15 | TGTGCCACCAGCAGGGCTCGCACAAGGCACACTGAGGCTTTCTTT | CATSRARTRHTEAFF
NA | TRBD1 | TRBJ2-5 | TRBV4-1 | TGTGCCAGCAGCTTAGCCCCGCTGCAGGGGGATAAGTACTTC | CASSLAPLQGDKYF
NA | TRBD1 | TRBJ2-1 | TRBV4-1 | TGCGCCAGCAGCCAACCGGGACAGGGGGCTGGTGAGCAGTTCTTC | CASSQPGQGAGEQFF
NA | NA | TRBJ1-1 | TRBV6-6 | TGTGCCAGCAGTTACGGGAGTAACACTGAAGCTTTCTTT | CASSYGSNTEAFF
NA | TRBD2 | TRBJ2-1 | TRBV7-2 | TGTGCCAGCAGCCCGGGACTAGCGGGGGCCACATGGTTCTTC | CASSPGLAGATWFF
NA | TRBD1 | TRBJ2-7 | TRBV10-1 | TGCGCCAGCAGTAGGGACAGTGCCTACGAGCAGTACTTC | CASSRDSAYEQYF
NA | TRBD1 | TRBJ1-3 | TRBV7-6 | TGTGCCCGCAGCTCGGGACAGGGGGCACCTGGAAACACCATATATTTT | CARSSGQGAPGNTIYF
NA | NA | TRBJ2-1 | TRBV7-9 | TGTGCCAGCAGCTTAGAGTGGTCCTACAATGAGCAGTTCTTC | CASSLEWSYNEQFF
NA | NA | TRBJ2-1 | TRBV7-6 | TGTGCCAGCAGCTTATCTCCCCCCTCTGGCAATGAGCAGTTCTTC | CASSLSPPSGNEQFF
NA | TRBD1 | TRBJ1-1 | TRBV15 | TGTGCCACCAGCAGAGATCAGGGGGCGTCTGAAGCTTTCTTT | CATSRDQGASEAFF
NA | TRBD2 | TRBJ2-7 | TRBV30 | TGTGCCTGGAGTGTAGGAGCGGGAGGCTACGAGCAGTACTTC | CAWSVGAGGYEQYF
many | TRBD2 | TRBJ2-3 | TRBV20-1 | TGCAGTGCTATTTTAGCTAGCGGGATTGGTGATACGCAGTATTTT | CSAILASGIGDTQYF
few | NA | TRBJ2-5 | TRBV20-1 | TGCAGTGCTAGAGAAACCAGACTGGAGACCCAGTACTTC | CSARETRLETQYF
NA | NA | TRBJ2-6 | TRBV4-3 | TGCGCCAGCAGCAAGAGCCTGGCCGGGTCTGGGGCCAACGTCCTGACTTTC | CASSKSLAGSGANVLTF
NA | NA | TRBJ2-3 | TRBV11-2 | TGTGCCAGCAGCTTAGCCCGGGGGGCCACGGGGACGCAGTATTTT | CASSLARGATGTQYF
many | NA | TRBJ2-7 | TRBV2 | TGTGCCAGCAAGAGACTCCTTACCTACGAGCAGTACTTC | CASKRLLTYEQYF
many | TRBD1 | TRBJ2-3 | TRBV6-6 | TGTGCCAGCAGTTACGAAGGGGGCGCTAGCCATGTGTATTTT | CASSYEGGASHVYF
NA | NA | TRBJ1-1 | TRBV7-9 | TGTGCCAGCAGCTGGATAGCCGACAGTGCTGAAGCTTTCTTT | CASSWIADSAEAFF
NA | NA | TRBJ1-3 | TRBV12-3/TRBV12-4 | TGTGCCAGCAGCCAGACAGACTCTGGAAACACCATATATTTT | CASSQTDSGNTIYF
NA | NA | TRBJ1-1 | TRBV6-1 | TGTGCCATCAGTGGACAAATGAACACTGAAGCTTTCTTT | CAISGQMNTEAFF
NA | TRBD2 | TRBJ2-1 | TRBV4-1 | TGCGCCAGCAGCCATCATAGCGGGAGGCCGGGGTATGAGCAGTTCTTC | CASSHHSGRPGYEQFF
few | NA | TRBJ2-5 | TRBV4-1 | TGCGCCAGCAGCCAAGATCCAGGGCGAGAGACCCAGTACTTC | CASSQDPGRETQYF
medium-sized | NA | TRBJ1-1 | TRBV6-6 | TGTGCCAGCAGTTACTCTGCAGGGGTCGAAGCTTTCTTT | CASSYSAGVEAFF
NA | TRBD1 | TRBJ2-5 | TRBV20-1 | TGCAGTGCCGCCATCCGAGGACAGGCCCAAGAGACCCAGTACTTC | CSAAIRGQAQETQYF
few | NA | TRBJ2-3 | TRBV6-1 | TGTGCCAGTACAAAGACGCAGGGGTTCTCAGATACGCAGTATTTT | CASTKTQGFSDTQYF
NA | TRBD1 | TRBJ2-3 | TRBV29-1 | TGCAGCGTCACCGGGGCGACAGGGAGCACAGATACGCAGTATTTT | CSVTGATGSTDTQYF
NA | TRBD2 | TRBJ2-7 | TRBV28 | TGTGCCAGCAGTCTAAGCGGGGGCTCCTCCTACGAGCAGTACTTC | CASSLSGGSSYEQYF
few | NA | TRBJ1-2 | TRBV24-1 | TGTGCCACCAGTGACCCCGGGACCACCTATGGCTACACCTTC | CATSDPGTTYGYTF
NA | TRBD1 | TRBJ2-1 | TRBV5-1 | TGCGCCAGCAGGAGACAGGGCGATGAGCAGTTCTTC | CASRRQGDEQFF
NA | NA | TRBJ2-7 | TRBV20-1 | TGCAGTGCTAGAGTTGCGACCTCTGGCGAGCAGTACTTC | CSARVATSGEQYF
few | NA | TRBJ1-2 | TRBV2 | TGTGCCAGCAGTGAAGGTGGGATTAACTATGGCTACACCTTC | CASSEGGINYGYTF
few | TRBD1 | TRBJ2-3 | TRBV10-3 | TGTGCCATCAGGGGGACAGGGACAACAGATACGCAGTATTTT | CAIRGTGTTDTQYF
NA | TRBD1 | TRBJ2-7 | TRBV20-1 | TGCAGTGCCGACGGGACAGGCTCCTACGAGCAGTACTTC | CSADGTGSYEQYF
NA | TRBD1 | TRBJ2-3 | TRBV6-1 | TGTGCCAGCAGTGAAGAGGGACAGGGCCCAGATACGCAGTATTTT | CASSEEGQGPDTQYF
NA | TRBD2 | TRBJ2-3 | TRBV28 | TGTGCCAGCAGTTTAAGAGGGACTAACACAGATACGCAGTATTTT | CASSLRGTNTDTQYF
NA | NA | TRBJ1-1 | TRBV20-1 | TGCAGCGCCGGCGGGCAGATGAACACTGAAGCTTTCTTT | CSAGGQMNTEAFF
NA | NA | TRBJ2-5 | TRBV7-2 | TGTGCCAGCAGCTCCGCGGGGCCCTCGGAGACCCAGTACTTC | CASSSAGPSETQYF
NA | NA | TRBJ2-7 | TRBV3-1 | TGTGCCAGCAGCCAAGGAATCTCCTACGAGCAGTACTTC | CASSQGISYEQYF
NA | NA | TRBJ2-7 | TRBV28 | TGTGCCAGCAGCTTGGGTCAGGGAGGCTACGAGCAGTACTTC | CASSLGQGGYEQYF
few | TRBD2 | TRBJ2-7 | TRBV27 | TGTGCCAGCAGCGGACTAGCGGCTTCCTACGAGCAGTACTTC | CASSGLAASYEQYF
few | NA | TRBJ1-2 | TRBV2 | TGTGCCAGCAAAGGCAGGGGCGGCTATGGCTACACCTTC | CASKGRGGYGYTF
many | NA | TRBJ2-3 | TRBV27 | TGTGCCAGCAGAGTTTATAATACAGATACGCAGTATTTT | CASRVYNTDTQYF
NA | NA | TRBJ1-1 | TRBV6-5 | TGTGCCATCAGTTATGGGGCCGTGGCTGAAGCTTTCTTT | CAISYGAVAEAFF
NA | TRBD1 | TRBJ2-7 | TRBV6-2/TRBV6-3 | TGTGCCAGCAGCGTCAGGACAGGGGGCGGGTACGAGCAGTACTTC | CASSVRTGGGYEQYF
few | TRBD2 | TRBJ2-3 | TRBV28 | TGTGCCAGCAGTCCACTAGCGGGAGGGAGGGCAGATACGCAGTATTTT | CASSPLAGGRADTQYF
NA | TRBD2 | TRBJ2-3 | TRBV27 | TGTGCCAGCAGTTTAATCCCCCGGGGGGCCCCCAAAAAACAAACGGGGGGGGGCACAGATACGCAGTATTTT | CASSLIPRGAPKKQTGGGTDTQYF
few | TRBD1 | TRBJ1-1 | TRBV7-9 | TGTGCCCGCAGCCGTCCCGGGACAGGGCCTGGCACTGAAGCTTTCTTT | CARSRPGTGPGTEAFF